This TCR beta chain was sequenced during a study of CD8 T cells in ankylosing spondylitis. The study's findings and limits: Reactive arthritis synovial fluid and blood were previously reported to contain some motif variants. In ankylosing spondylitis blood, a motif of 7 to 9 highly homologous TCR beta variants appeared characteristic.

TCRdb recomputed calls from the 5' RACE reads with MiXCR, one row per CDR3 protein. The sample records a few hundred thousand distinct CDR3 sequences, about 20% being singletons. This clonotype appeared a few times. Its antigen is not known. CDR3 size: 14 residues. V was pared by 2 bases and J by 6 bases, with 12 bases between. CDR1 is SGHTA, CDR2 FQGTGA, per germline. The chain employs TRBV7-3 and TRBJ2-3; no definite D call. The sequence came from a female donor with ankylosing spondylitis or in good health (not recorded which). The sequenced sample consisted of blood, either unsorted or a sorted T cell fraction (not recorded which). The CDR3 region has the DNA TGTGCCAGCAGCTTACGCGCTCTCGTGGATACGCAGTATTTT. Amino acids: CASSLRALVDTQYF.